This T cell receptor beta chain was recovered during a study of PD-1 blockade in classical Hodgkin lymphoma. Study-level information: Nivolumab dosing for patients was 3 mg/kg, administered intravenously every 2 weeks.

V dropped 5 bases and J dropped 2 bases, with 7 bases sitting between them. CDR1 and CDR2 from the germline V gene are MNHNS and SASEGT. The CDR3 consists of 12 residues. Using immunoSEQ multiplex PCR, the repertoire was profiled, and TCRdb retains in-frame clones only, with some absent. This sample has 9,500 to 15,000 clones; under 85% occur once, and the top ten carry roughly 1.6%. About this clone: Its antigen is unidentified.

With no exception, relapse followed autologous stem cell transplantation in all patients, and brentuximab vedotin exposure varied. Negative selection with magnetic separation was used to purify CD4+ T cells from thawed PBMCs. Study findings and constraints: It was reported that newly diagnosed patients had less baseline TCR diversity than healthy donors. Those achieving complete response showed baseline diversity like newly diagnosed patients.

This clonotype originated in a human donor with classical Hodgkin lymphoma. The rearrangement links TRBV6-1 to TRBJ2-7; D remains ambiguous. This specimen was CD4+ T cells from blood, taken at baseline. The CDR3: CASSFVTYEQYF. The CDR3 DNA sequence: TGTGCCAGCAGTTTCGTGACCTACGAGCAGTACTTC.